The clone carrying this T cell receptor beta chain was seen just once. Its antigen is currently unknown. Each donor supplied ten milliliters of peripheral blood. At least 7 million PBMCs were isolated per sample. The authors ran a second PCR of 7 to 11 cycles using a sample-barcoded 5' primer and a J-beta primer mix. TCRdb reprocessed the 5' RACE reads via MiXCR and lists one record per CDR3 protein. The sample lists about 1.8 million distinct CDR3 sequences; about 50% were seen once. This CDR3 has 15 residues. With 3 bases clipped from V and 3 bases from J, the junction kept 4 bases outside the gene matches. The V gene's germline CDR1 is SGHRS and CDR2 YFSETQ. The sample belongs to a study of blood T cells in healthy people across ages. Findings and limits, study-wide: Unsorted PBMCs blocked a conclusive comparison of naive and antigen-experienced cells. A strong correlation was seen between TCR beta diversity and naive T cell percentage.

The sequence was collected from a woman aged 35 to 49 in good health. The chain couples TRBV5-1 to TRBJ2-3; 10 bases are a match to TRBD1. The source material was blood. CDR3: CASSWGQGRTDTQYF. The CDR3 bases are TGCGCCAGCAGCTGGGGACAGGGGAGGACAGATACGCAGTATTTT.